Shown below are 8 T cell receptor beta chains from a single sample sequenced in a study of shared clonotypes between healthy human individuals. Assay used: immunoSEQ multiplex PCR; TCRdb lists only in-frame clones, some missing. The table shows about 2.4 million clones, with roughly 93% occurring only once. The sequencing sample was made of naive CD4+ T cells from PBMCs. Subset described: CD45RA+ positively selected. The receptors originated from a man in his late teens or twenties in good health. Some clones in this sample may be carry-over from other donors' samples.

Here the CDR3 reads CASSVGRDSDTQYF. Written as DNA, the CDR3 is TGTGCCAGCAGCGTAGGCAGGGACTCAGATACGCAGTATTTT. The V gene is TRBV2, the J gene TRBJ2-3; D possibly corresponds to TRBD2 (6 bases). Germline V gene data show CDR1 as SNHLY and CDR2 as FYNNEI. CDR3 size: 14 residues. V was trimmed by 6 bases and J by 4 bases, leaving 14 bases between them.

The CDR3 loop is CASSLNSRGEQFF. Written as DNA, the CDR3 is TGTGCCAGCAGTTTAAACTCCCGGGGAGAGCAGTTCTTC. The chain carries TRBV27 and TRBJ2-1; TRBD2 is a possible D gene (5 bases). Trimming cost V 2 bases and J 10 bases, with 12 bases left between them. The CDR3 length is 13 residues. Germline values: CDR1 MNHEY, CDR2 SMNVEV (reference sequence).

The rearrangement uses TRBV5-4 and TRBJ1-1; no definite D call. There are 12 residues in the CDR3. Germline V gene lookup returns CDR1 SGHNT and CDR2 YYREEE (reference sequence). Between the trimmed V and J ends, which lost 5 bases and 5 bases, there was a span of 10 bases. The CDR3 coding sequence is TGTGCCAGCAGTGGAGTACGGACTGAAGCTTTCTTT. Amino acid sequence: CASSGVRTEAFF.

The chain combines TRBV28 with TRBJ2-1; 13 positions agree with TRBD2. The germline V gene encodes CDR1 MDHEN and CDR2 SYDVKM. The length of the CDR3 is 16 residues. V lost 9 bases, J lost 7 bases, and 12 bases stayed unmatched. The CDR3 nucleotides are TGTGCCAGTCAGAACGGGGGGACTAGCGGGAAGAATGAGCAGTTCTTC. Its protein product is CASQNGGTSGKNEQFF.

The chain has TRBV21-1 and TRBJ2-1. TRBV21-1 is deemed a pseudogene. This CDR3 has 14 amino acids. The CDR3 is CASSKRERADQQFF. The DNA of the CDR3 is TGTGCCAGCAGCAAAAGGGAAAGGGCAGACCAGCAGTTCTTC.

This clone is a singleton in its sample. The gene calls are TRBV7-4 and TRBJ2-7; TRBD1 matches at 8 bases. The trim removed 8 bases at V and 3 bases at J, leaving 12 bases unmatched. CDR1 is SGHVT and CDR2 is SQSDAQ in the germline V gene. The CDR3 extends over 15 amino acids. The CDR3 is CASAGDRDRIYEQYF. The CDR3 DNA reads TGTGCCAGCGCCGGTGACCGGGACAGGATCTACGAGCAGTACTTC.

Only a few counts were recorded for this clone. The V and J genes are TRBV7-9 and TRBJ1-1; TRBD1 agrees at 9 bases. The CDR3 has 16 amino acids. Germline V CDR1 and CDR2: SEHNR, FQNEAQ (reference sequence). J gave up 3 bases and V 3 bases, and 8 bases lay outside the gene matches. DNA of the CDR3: TGTGCCAGCAGCTTTAACAGGGGGCTCCGTGACACTGAAGCTTTCTTT. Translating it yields CASSFNRGLRDTEAFF.

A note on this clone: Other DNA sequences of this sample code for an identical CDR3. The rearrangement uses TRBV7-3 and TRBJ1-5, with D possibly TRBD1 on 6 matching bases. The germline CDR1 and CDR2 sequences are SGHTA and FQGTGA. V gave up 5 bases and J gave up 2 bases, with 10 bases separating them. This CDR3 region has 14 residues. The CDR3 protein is CASSPTGGNQPQHF. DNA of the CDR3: TGTGCCAGCAGCCCGACAGGCGGCAATCAGCCCCAGCATTTT.